The T cell receptor beta chain described here comes from a study of CD8+ T cells in alopecia areata. Germline CDR1 is MNHEY and CDR2 is SMNVEV (reference sequence). V was pared by 5 bases and J by 3 bases, with 11 bases between. The CDR3 contains 14 residues. General study findings and limits: Tofacitinib did not eliminate many expanded lesional clones from scalp or blood. Patients displayed less clarity in TCR sharing than mice, a finding possibly related to HLA. In scalp, tofacitinib significantly decreased clonality and expanded CD8+ clones among the top 100.

Regarding this clone: No antigen is known for it.

Reverse transcription of extracted RNA yielded cDNA, which provided the sequencing template. Some clones are missing from TCRdb's copy, which holds only in-frame ones; the method was immunoSEQ multiplex PCR. Of some 180,000 clones in the sample, around half were seen once. Treatment described: oral pan-JAK inhibitor, 5-10 mg twice daily. The researchers isolated CD4+ and CD8+ T cells from PBMCs by sorting. The chain has TRBV27 and TRBJ2-1, with D hard to call. This receptor was identified in a human donor with alopecia areata. Sequenced material: CD8+ T cells sorted from blood, taken at week 24, from a patient treated with tofacitinib. The CDR3 nucleotides are TGTGCCAGCAGTCCCTGGTCGGGCTACAATGAGCAGTTCTTC. Protein sequence: CASSPWSGYNEQFF.